The 7 T cell receptor beta chains given below trace back to one sample, sequenced in a study of Ad26.COV2.S vaccination and SARS-CoV-2 variants. Repertoires were generated with immunoSEQ multiplex PCR, while TCRdb's copy carries only in-frame clones and drops some. This sample has over 450,000 clones, with about 89% found just once. Treatment here: around 19 received Ad26.COV2.S at low or high dose, single or two shots; roughly five received placebo; per-sample allocation not given. Samples came from day 63 after the first vaccine or placebo injection. This material consisted of peripheral blood, taken in a trial of Ad26.COV2.S vaccine versus placebo. The receptor set was obtained from a person between 18 and 65 years old who received the Ad26.COV2.S COVID-19 vaccine or a placebo.

In the case of this clone: Other DNA sequences in the sample encode the same CDR3. The chain is built from TRBV5-1 and TRBJ2-1; D is uncertain. V gave up 0 bases and J gave up 8 bases, with 3 bases separating them. This CDR3 is 11 amino acids long. Germline-derived CDR1 and CDR2 are SGHRS and YFSETQ. CDR3 nucleotides: TGCGCCAGCAGCTTGGGACATGAGCAGTTCTTC. It translates to CASSLGHEQFF.

The chain uses TRBV27 and TRBJ1-4; TRBD1 aligns across 9 bases. There are 17 residues in the CDR3. Trimming removed 6 bases from V and 0 bases from J; junction bases left unmatched: 8. Germline CDR1 reads MNHEY; CDR2 reads SMNVEV (reference sequence). The CDR3 sequence is CASRKTGGTSTNEKLFF. As DNA, the CDR3 is TGTGCCAGCAGGAAAACAGGGGGCACCTCAACTAATGAAAAACTGTTTTTT.

Here the CDR3 reads CATSRDLAAMYEQYF. CDR3 DNA: TGTGCCACCAGCAGAGATCTAGCGGCAATGTACGAGCAGTACTTC. The gene calls are TRBV15 and TRBJ2-7, with 7 positions matching TRBD2. The ends lost 0 bases at V and 4 bases at J; junction bases unmatched: 6. This CDR3 is 15 amino acids long. CDR1 and CDR2 from the germline V gene are LNHNV and YYDKDF (reference sequence).

The chain carries TRBV7-9 and TRBJ1-1; D gene ambiguous. CDR1 is SEHNR, CDR2 FQNEAQ, per germline (reference sequence). This CDR3 is built from 17 residues. V dropped 4 bases and J dropped 1 base, with 19 bases sitting between them. The CDR3, as DNA: TGTGCCAGCAGCTCGACGACTTACTATAAACCGAACACTGAAGCTTTCTTT. It codes for CASSSTTYYKPNTEAFF.

This clone has more than one count but fewer than ten. This sequence joins TRBV2 and TRBJ1-3, with no clear D. V lost 4 bases and J lost 0, with 10 bases in between. CDR3 length: 15 residues. Germline V gene lookup returns CDR1 SNHLY and CDR2 FYNNEI. The CDR3 bases are TGTGCCAGCAGTGCTGCCACAAACTCTGGAAACACCATATATTTT. Translated, it gives CASSAATNSGNTIYF.

This rearrangement joins TRBV6-4 to TRBJ1-2; D is possibly TRBD1 (6 bases). V lost 6 bases and J 0 bases, leaving 14 bases between the germline ends. Germline V gives CDR1 MRHNA, CDR2 SNTAGT. This CDR3 has 15 residues. The DNA of the CDR3 is TGTGCCAGCAGACGACAGGCAATGGCTAACTATGGCTACACCTTC. Translated: CASRRQAMANYGYTF.

This chain uses TRBV11-1 with TRBJ1-2; D ambiguous. Germline V gives CDR1 SGHAT, CDR2 FQDESV (reference sequence). The CDR3 is 16 amino acids. Trimming pared 5 bases from V and 4 bases from J, leaving 20 bases between. The CDR3 coding sequence is TGTGCCAGCAGCCTACCAAACTCGGAAGGATTCTATGGCTACACCTTC. It is translated as CASSLPNSEGFYGYTF.